This passage covers 30 T cell receptor beta chains from one sample sequenced in a study of T cell changes during pregnancy in multiple sclerosis. TCRdb keeps only in-frame clones here, not all; method: immunoSEQ multiplex PCR. The sample has about 69,000 clones, almost 95% seen once. The sample in question was peripheral blood, obtained in the third trimester of pregnancy. These receptors all stem from a female donor in good health, enrolled as a control in a pregnancy study.

The rearrangement links TRBV25-1 to TRBJ1-6, with 10 bases that match TRBD1. Germline CDR1 reads MGHDK; CDR2 reads SYGVNS. Trimming at V came to 3 bases and at J to 8 bases, leaving 1 base not matched to a gene. The CDR3 contains 14 residues. In nucleotides, the CDR3 is TGTGCCAGCAGTGAGACAGGGGGCTATTCACCCCTCCACTTT. Translating gives CASSETGGYSPLHF.

The chain employs TRBV11-3 and TRBJ1-4; tentatively, D is TRBD1 (5 bases). Germline V gene lookup returns CDR1 SGHNT and CDR2 YENEEA. The CDR3 runs to 14 residues. V lost 7 bases, J lost 8 bases, and 17 bases lay in between. CDR3 bases: TGTGCCAGCACCATATCAGGGCGAAGGGAAAAACTGTTTTTT. Encoded protein: CASTISGRREKLFF.

In its sample, this clone was seen once. The chain recombines TRBV5-1 with TRBJ1-2, with D possibly being TRBD1 (6 bases). CDR1 SGHRS and CDR2 YFSETQ come from the germline V gene. V was shortened by 0 bases and J by 6 bases, with 9 bases between the two germline ends. This CDR3 spans 13 amino acids. The chain's CDR3 is CASSLGQADGYTF. The DNA for the CDR3 is TGCGCCAGCAGCTTGGGACAGGCAGATGGCTACACCTTC.

The CDR3 nucleotides read TGCAGCGTCTCAGTCGGGACAGGAAATTCACCCCTCCACTTT. This sequence encodes CSVSVGTGNSPLHF. The chain has TRBV29-1 and TRBJ1-6; the match to TRBD1 covers 8 bases. There are 14 residues in the CDR3. Unmatched junction bases numbered 8, after V lost 6 bases and J lost 7 bases. In germline, CDR1 is SQVTM, CDR2 ANQGSEA.

This sequence joins TRBV21-1 and TRBJ2-1; TRBD2 was called by the table and not checked on the DNA. TRBV21-1 is assigned pseudogene status. The CDR3 is 15 residues long. CDR3 DNA: TGTGCCAGCAGCAAGGGTAGCGGGGGGGCAAATGAGCAGTTCTTC. Protein: CASSKGSGGANEQFF.

This clone appeared a single time. The rearrangement joins TRBV7-9 to TRBJ2-5; 13 bases are a match to TRBD2. CDR1 is SEHNR and CDR2 is FQNEAQ in the germline V gene (reference sequence). With 5 bases clipped from V and 5 bases from J, the junction kept 8 bases outside the gene matches. The CDR3 sequence is 16 residues long. The CDR3: CASSPRTSGSVETQYF. CDR3 sequence (DNA): TGTGCCAGCAGCCCGAGGACTAGCGGGAGCGTGGAGACCCAGTACTTC.

This chain joins TRBV6-7 and TRBJ2-7; D possibly corresponds to TRBD2 (6 bases). TRBV6-7 is flagged as an ORF with uncertain function. V lost 8 bases, J lost 7 bases, and 15 bases lay in between. This CDR3 is 12 amino acids long. DNA of the CDR3: TGTGCCAGCTTTTACGCGGGGTCGGAGCAGTACTTC. Protein product: CASFYAGSEQYF.

The V gene is TRBV9, the J gene TRBJ2-3, with TRBD2 matching 9 bases. Trimming cost V 4 bases and J 0 bases; bases outside gene matches: 6. Per germline, CDR1 SGDLS and CDR2 YYNGEE. The CDR3 length is 16 residues. The CDR3: CASSIGLAPSTDTQYF. The CDR3 bases are TGTGCCAGCAGCATCGGACTAGCGCCTAGCACAGATACGCAGTATTTT.

This clone has only a few counts. This chain uses TRBV27 with TRBJ2-1; tentatively, D is TRBD2 (5 bases). Germline V gives CDR1 MNHEY, CDR2 SMNVEV (reference sequence). This CDR3 has 15 residues. V dropped 5 bases and J dropped 0 bases, with 11 bases sitting between them. The CDR3 spells CASSLSASSYNEQFF. The CDR3 region has the DNA TGTGCCAGCAGTCTTAGCGCGAGCTCCTACAATGAGCAGTTCTTC.

This chain links TRBV4-1 with TRBJ2-1, with D unresolved. This CDR3 has 14 residues. CDR1 is MGHRA, CDR2 YSYEKL, per germline. V lost 0 bases to trimming and J lost 5 bases, with 8 bases between them. CDR3 region: CASSQDATNNEQFF. CDR3 nucleotides: TGCGCCAGCAGCCAAGATGCAACAAACAATGAGCAGTTCTTC.

V gene TRBV2 combines with J gene TRBJ1-1; possible D gene TRBD1, 6 bases. This CDR3 is built from 14 residues. Trimming took 6 bases from V and 4 from J, leaving 15 bases between them. Looked up from germline, CDR1 is SNHLY and CDR2 is FYNNEI. The CDR3 sequence: CASRAEGGGTEAFF. The CDR3 bases are TGTGCCAGCAGAGCGGAAGGGGGTGGCACTGAAGCTTTCTTT.

This clone was seen once. The chain joins TRBV28 to TRBJ1-5, with 8 bases that match TRBD1. The CDR3 sequence is 15 residues long. V shed 6 bases and J 1 base; nucleotides not matched to a gene: 5. Germline CDR1 is MDHEN and CDR2 is SYDVKM. Written as DNA, the CDR3 is TGTGCCAGCAGACGACAGGGGAAGAGCAATCAGCCCCAGCATTTT. Its translation is CASRRQGKSNQPQHF.

The V gene is TRBV6-1, the J gene TRBJ2-5, with D hard to call. CDR1 and CDR2 (germline): MNHNS, SASEGT. V shed 3 bases and J shed 7 bases, with 12 bases lying between them. The CDR3 extends over 13 amino acids. DNA for the CDR3: TGTGCCAGCAGTGACGTCGTACGGAGGACCCAGTACTTC. This encodes CASSDVVRRTQYF.

The V gene is TRBV27, the J gene TRBJ2-1; D ambiguous. Germline lookup yields CDR1 MNHEY and CDR2 SMNVEV (reference sequence). The CDR3 contains 15 residues. V shed 5 bases and J shed 0 bases, with 11 bases lying between them. In DNA, the CDR3 is TGTGCCAGCAGTGCTTCCTGGAGCTCCTACAATGAGCAGTTCTTC. This gives the protein CASSASWSSYNEQFF.

The CDR3 sequence is CASSFRAGTDTQYF. For the CDR3, the DNA is TGTGCCAGCAGTTTTCGCGCGGGCACAGATACGCAGTATTTT. The genes are TRBV27 and TRBJ2-3, with no clear D. This CDR3 is 14 amino acids long. Trimming pared 3 bases from V and 1 base from J, leaving 8 bases between. Germline CDR1 and CDR2: MNHEY and SMNVEV (reference sequence).

The V gene is TRBV5-6, the J gene TRBJ2-2; 10 nucleotides align to TRBD1. J gave up 5 bases and V 6 bases, and 10 bases lay outside the gene matches. From germline, CDR1 is SGHDT and CDR2 YYEEEE. The CDR3 spans 16 residues. CDR3 sequence: CASTTGTGEGTGELFF. The DNA for the CDR3 is TGTGCCAGCACCACCGGGACAGGGGAAGGGACCGGGGAGCTGTTTTTT.

This rearrangement joins TRBV6-5 to TRBJ2-6, with D hard to call. This CDR3 has 13 residues. Germline lookup yields CDR1 MNHEY and CDR2 SVGAGI. The V end was cut by 7 bases, the J end by 0 bases, with 4 bases between. The CDR3 spells CASTSSGANVLTF. DNA for the CDR3: TGTGCCAGCACCAGCTCTGGGGCCAACGTCCTGACTTTC.

The chain is built from TRBV6-5 and TRBJ1-6; 8 nucleotides match TRBD1. Germline trimming cut 6 bases from V and 9 bases from J; bases unmatched to any gene: 7. This CDR3 is 14 amino acids long. The germline V gene encodes CDR1 MNHEY and CDR2 SVGAGI. This CDR3 is CASSEDRGPSPLHF. In DNA, the CDR3 is TGTGCCAGCAGCGAAGACAGGGGTCCTTCACCCCTCCACTTT.

The chain joins TRBV5-6 to TRBJ2-3; 8 bases line up with TRBD1. The germline V gene encodes CDR1 SGHDT and CDR2 YYEEEE. V was pared by 5 bases and J by 6 bases, with 8 bases of the junction left unmatched. The CDR3 is made up of 14 amino acids. CDR3 DNA sequence: TGTGCCAGCAGACCGCAGGGGGCGTATGATACGCAGTATTTT. Amino acid sequence: CASRPQGAYDTQYF.

Here the CDR3 DNA reads TGTGCCAGCAGTTTAAGCGGGGGGGCTGACCACAATGAGCAGTTCTTC. The encoded protein is CASSLSGGADHNEQFF. V gene TRBV27 combines with J gene TRBJ2-1, with 10 bases fitting TRBD2. CDR1 is MNHEY, CDR2 SMNVEV, per germline (reference sequence). Trimming cost V 2 bases and J 5 bases; bases outside gene matches: 6. The CDR3 runs 16 residues.

The rearrangement joins TRBV5-4 to TRBJ2-7, with D maybe TRBD2 (6 bases). The CDR3 consists of 13 residues. CDR1 and CDR2 from the germline V gene are SGHNT and YYREEE (reference sequence). V lost 7 bases to trimming and J lost 2 bases, with 13 bases between them. The CDR3 here is CASHYSGAYEQYF. CDR3 bases: TGTGCCAGCCACTATAGCGGTGCCTACGAGCAGTACTTC.

The chain employs TRBV4-1 and TRBJ2-1; TRBD2 matches 11 bases. V gave up 3 bases and J gave up 10 bases; unmatched junction bases: 11. CDR3 size: 16 residues. From germline, CDR1 is MGHRA and CDR2 YSYEKL. CDR3 bases: TGCGCCAGCAGCCAGGGCGCTAGCGGGAGGTTAAGCGAGCAGTTCTTC. This gives the protein CASSQGASGRLSEQFF.

The chain couples TRBV5-8 to TRBJ2-7, with TRBD1 identical over 9 bases. V shed 3 bases, J shed 1 base, and the junction held 8 bases outside the gene matches. Germline V CDR1 and CDR2: SGHTS, YDEGEE. CDR3 length equals 16 residues. The CDR3 nucleotides read TGTGCCAGCAGCTCCGGGACAGGGAGGGCTTCCTACGAGCAGTACTTC. It specifies CASSSGTGRASYEQYF.

The chain has TRBV5-4 and TRBJ2-5; 10 positions match TRBD2. Trimming took 2 bases from V and 5 from J; bases not matched to a gene: 6. This CDR3 is 15 amino acids long. Per the germline V gene, CDR1 is SGHNT and CDR2 is YYREEE (reference sequence). Here the CDR3 reads CASSLKREGLETQYF. CDR3 coding DNA: TGTGCCAGCAGCTTAAAGCGGGAGGGCCTCGAGACCCAGTACTTC.

The chain is built from TRBV2 and TRBJ1-1; no firm D call. CDR1 SNHLY and CDR2 FYNNEI come from the germline V gene. The CDR3 contains 13 residues. The V end lost 6 bases, the J end lost 1 base, and 9 bases lay between the germline ends. The CDR3 coding sequence is TGTGCCAGCAGCGTTACTGGGAACACTGAAGCTTTCTTT. Amino acid sequence: CASSVTGNTEAFF. Based on the CDR3 plus reference TRBV2 and TRBJ1-1, the full variable domain is EPEVTQTPSHQVTQMGQEVILRCVPISNHLYFYWYRQILGQKVEFLVSFYNNEISEKSEIFDDQFSVERPDGSNFTLKIRSTKLEDSAMYFCASSVTGNTEAFFGQGTRLTVV.

The rearrangement joins TRBV4-1 to TRBJ2-7, with D possibly matching TRBD1 (5 bases). CDR3 length equals 13 residues. Germline CDR1 and CDR2: MGHRA and YSYEKL. Trimming left V 0 bases short and J 5 bases short, with 8 bases between. CDR3: CASSQEGRDEQYF. DNA of the CDR3: TGCGCCAGCAGCCAAGAGGGCAGGGACGAGCAGTACTTC.

V and J are TRBV7-3 and TRBJ2-1; 7 nucleotides agree with TRBD1. V shed 4 bases, J shed 4 bases, and the junction held 4 bases outside the gene matches. The CDR3 is 14 amino acids. Germline CDR1 is SGHTA and CDR2 is FQGTGA. CDR3 residues: CASSSSTGYNEQFF. CDR3 in DNA: TGTGCCAGCAGCTCGTCGACAGGGTACAATGAGCAGTTCTTC.

The rearrangement uses TRBV28 and TRBJ2-5, with TRBD2 matching over 13 bases. This CDR3 has 14 amino acids. J gave up 7 bases and V 5 bases, and 4 bases lay outside the gene matches. Germline V gene data show CDR1 as MDHEN and CDR2 as SYDVKM. The CDR3 sequence is CASSTRLAGGTQYF. CDR3 DNA sequence: TGTGCCAGCAGTACACGACTAGCGGGGGGGACCCAGTACTTC.

This chain connects TRBV14 to TRBJ2-7; 12 positions agree with TRBD2. The V gene's germline CDR1 is SGHDN and CDR2 FVKESK. This CDR3 has 18 amino acids. After removal of 1 base from V and 3 bases from J, the junction contained 10 bases not matched to a gene. The CDR3 DNA follows: TGTGCCAGCAGCCAAGGGCTAGCGGGGGGGAATCGATACTACGAGCAGTACTTC. Encoded protein: CASSQGLAGGNRYYEQYF.

The chain has TRBV9 and TRBJ2-3; the match to TRBD2 covers 9 bases. V dropped 2 bases and J dropped 0; count of bases not matched to a gene: 1. The CDR3 has 15 residues. The germline CDR1 and CDR2 sequences are SGDLS and YYNGEE. The CDR3 region is CASSVTSGSTDTQYF. CDR3 nucleotides: TGTGCCAGCAGCGTCACTAGCGGGAGCACAGATACGCAGTATTTT.